This note documents a single TCR beta chain sequence. Its specificity is not known. The sample originates from a study of T cells in Graves' hyperthyroidism and ophthalmopathy. It was uncontrolled infection, other autoimmune disease, pregnancy or lactation that excluded patients. Diagnosing involved the use of clinical symptoms, serum thyroxine and TRAb, thyroid ultrasound and orbital computed tomography. CDR1 is WSHSY and CDR2 is SAAADI in the germline V gene. Between the trimmed V and J ends, which lost 2 bases and 6 bases, there was a span of 13 bases. The CDR3 covers 14 residues. Authors of the study amplified TCR beta CDR3 regions from RNA transcripts. The study used the HTBI primer set for a first-round RT-PCR of the TCR CDR3. TCRdb re-called the multiplex PCR reads with MiXCR, one entry per CDR3 protein. The sample consists of 480,000 or so distinct CDR3 sequences, over 35% of them appearing once.

Study-level points and caveats: Ophthalmopathy and stable hyperthyroidism were told apart by a 13 V-J model.

The sample comprised peripheral blood or thyroid tissue (not recorded which). The TCR sequence derives from an adult woman with Graves' disease, either hyperthyroidism or ophthalmopathy (not recorded which). The chain is built from TRBV10-2 and TRBJ1-2; D unresolved. For the CDR3, the DNA is TGCGCCAGCAGTGAGAGGACCCAAGAGGATGGCTACACCTTC. Translated: CASSERTQEDGYTF.